This entry lists 11 T cell receptor beta chains sequenced from one sample in a study of T cells after yellow fever vaccination. In TCRdb, the 5' RACE reads were re-called with MiXCR into one record per CDR3 protein. This sample yields about 85,000 distinct CDR3 sequences, of which roughly 13% are seen a single time; about 26% belongs to the top ten. Sample: CD8+ T cells not binding an NS4B(214-222) dextramer, sorted from PBMCs, taken 20 to 25 days after the first yellow fever vaccination. The receptors derive from a man between 18 and 29 years old who received the YFV17D yellow fever vaccine.

This sequence joins TRBV19 and TRBJ1-2, with a weak D call TRBD1 (6 bases). The germline CDR1 and CDR2 sequences are LNHDA and SQIVND (reference sequence). V was cut by 4 bases and J by 4 bases, with 10 bases left in between. The CDR3 consists of 13 residues. The CDR3 region has the DNA TGTGCCAGTAGTAGTGACAGGCTCTATGGCTACACCTTC. Amino acid sequence: CASSSDRLYGYTF.

This clonotype was picked up many times. The chain employs TRBV6-4 and TRBJ2-3; TRBD2 aligns across 12 bases. The length of the CDR3 is 15 residues. Per the germline V gene, CDR1 is MRHNA and CDR2 is SNTAGT. V lost 5 bases and J lost 4; bases outside the gene matches: 4. The CDR3 here is CASSSGLAGSDTQYF. The CDR3 coding sequence is TGTGCCAGCAGTTCAGGACTAGCGGGGTCAGATACGCAGTATTTT.

The genes are TRBV29-1 and TRBJ2-1; D unclear. Germline CDR1 reads SQVTM; CDR2 reads ANQGSEA. The V gene lost 4 bases and the J gene lost 4 bases, with 14 bases spanning the gap. CDR3 length: 14 amino acids. The CDR3, as DNA: TGCAGCGTTGGGTATCCCATACGGTACAATGAGCAGTTCTTC. It yields the protein CSVGYPIRYNEQFF.

CDR3 sequence reads: CASSQTGTPGEQYF. The CDR3 nucleotides read TGCGCCAGCAGCCAGACCGGGACTCCGGGCGAGCAGTACTTC. The V and J genes are TRBV5-1 and TRBJ2-7, with D possibly TRBD2 on 6 matching bases. Germline lookup yields CDR1 SGHRS and CDR2 YFSETQ. This CDR3 comprises 14 residues. Trimming left V 4 bases short and J 6 bases short, with 17 bases between. Variable domain in full (rest from reference TRBV5-1 and TRBJ2-7): KAGVTQTPRYLIKTRGQQVTLSCSPISGHRSVSWYQQTPGQGLQFLFEYFSETQRNKGNFPGRFSGRQFSNSRSEMNVSTLELGDSALYLCASSQTGTPGEQYFGPGTRLTVT.

The table lists this clonotype with a few counts. This rearrangement joins TRBV10-3 to TRBJ1-1; D unresolved. V shed 10 bases and J shed 4 bases, with 10 bases lying between them. The CDR3 is 11 residues long. Germline-derived CDR1 and CDR2 are ENHRY and SYGVKD. For the CDR3, the DNA is TGTGCCACCACTAAGGGCACTGAAGCTTTCTTT. Encoded protein: CATTKGTEAFF.

The gene calls are TRBV20-1 and TRBJ2-7; 16 bases are shared with TRBD2. V shed 6 bases and J 2 bases; nucleotides not matched to a gene: 7. CDR3 length: 16 residues. Germline-derived CDR1 and CDR2 are DFQATT and SNEGSKA (reference sequence). The CDR3 DNA sequence: TGCAGTGCCACGGAGGGACTAGCGGGGGGGCCCTACGAGCAGTACTTC. Translating it yields CSATEGLAGGPYEQYF.

Written as DNA, the CDR3 is TGTGCCACCAGCGCGGGGGGAAGGTACAATGAGCAGTTCTTC. Translation: CATSAGGRYNEQFF. The rearrangement joins TRBV15 to TRBJ2-1, with 8 bases identical to TRBD2. The junction had 4 bases not matched to a gene; V was cut back by 5 bases and J by 4 bases. The CDR3 is made up of 14 amino acids. The germline CDR1 and CDR2 sequences are LNHNV and YYDKDF (reference sequence).

In the case of this clonotype: It is likely a read error, because the conserved phenylalanine at the end of the CDR3 is missing. J is TRBJ2-7 and V is TRBV7-6; possible D gene TRBD2, 7 bases. CDR1 and CDR2 (germline): SGHVS, FNYEAQ. V lost 2 bases, J lost 9 bases, and 26 bases lay in between. The CDR3 has 17 amino acids. The CDR3 protein is CASSLSEGGPRSVWQYS. The CDR3 DNA reads TGTGCCAGCAGCTTAAGCGAGGGGGGGCCTAGATCCGTTTGGCAGTACTCC.

This clonotype was counted only a few times. The V call is TRBV3-1, the J call TRBJ1-5, with a tentative D call TRBD1 (5 bases). The CDR3 covers 13 residues. Between the trimmed V and J ends, which lost 1 base and 8 bases, there was a span of 9 bases. Germline V gene lookup returns CDR1 LGHDT and CDR2 YNNKEL (reference sequence). The CDR3 is CASSQGEGKPQHF. The CDR3 DNA follows: TGTGCCAGCAGCCAAGGAGAGGGGAAGCCCCAGCATTTT.

This clonotype showed up just a few times. The rearrangement joins TRBV7-8 to TRBJ2-7; a possible D gene is TRBD2 (6 bases). This CDR3 comprises 17 residues. With 5 bases removed from V and 3 bases from J, the gap between germline ends came to 23 bases. Germline CDR1 and CDR2: SGHVS and FQNEAQ. The CDR3 nucleotides read TGTGCCAGCAGCGGAAACCGGGACTCGGGTGAGGGCTACGAGCAGTACTTC. Amino acids: CASSGNRDSGEGYEQYF.

This chain connects TRBV20-1 to TRBJ2-3; D ambiguous. This CDR3 contains 15 residues. Deletions cut 5 bases from V and 3 bases from J, with 18 bases between. Germline loops: CDR1 DFQATT, CDR2 SNEGSKA (reference sequence). CDR3 in amino acids: CSAGDDSRWTDTQYF. Here the CDR3 DNA reads TGCAGTGCTGGTGACGACTCTCGATGGACAGATACGCAGTATTTT.